These T cell receptor beta chains were read from a single sample in a study of cytomegalovirus exposure and HLA in healthy donors. The protocol was immunoSEQ multiplex PCR, while the TCRdb copy is restricted to in-frame clones and leaves out a portion. The sample contains under 85,000 clones, approximately 93% of which appear only once. What was sequenced was PBMCs. These receptors originate from a woman aged 18-35 years in good health and CMV-seronegative. CDR3s include the opening cysteine and the closing phenylalanine or tryptophan. A D gene is named only where the DNA matches it firmly. Clone size, where shown, is once, few, many, or a class for clones that have expanded.

CDR3 protein | CDR3 DNA | J gene | V gene | clone size | D gene
CASSIGTGVGNTEAFF | TGTGCCAGTAGTATCGGGACAGGGGTGGGGAACACTGAAGCTTTCTTT | TRBJ1-1 | TRBV19 | NA | TRBD1
CASSLDGHRRGELFF | TGTGCCAGCAGCTTAGATGGACACCGTCGCGGGGAGCTGTTTTTT | TRBJ2-2 | TRBV7-2 | few | NA
CASSPRQGQSSYEQYF | TGTGCCAGCAGCCCCCGACAGGGGCAAAGCTCCTACGAGCAGTACTTC | TRBJ2-7 | TRBV11-2 | NA | TRBD1
CASSVEATSSYEQYF | TGTGCCAGCAGCGTTGAGGCCACCAGCTCCTACGAGCAGTACTTC | TRBJ2-7 | TRBV9 | once | NA
CASSSKVGQEQQETQYF | TGTGCCAGCTCATCCAAAGTCGGACAGGAGCAACAAGAGACCCAGTACTTC | TRBJ2-5 | TRBV18 | NA | TRBD1
CASSVDGGPEQYF | TGTGCCAGCAGCGTAGACGGAGGGCCCGAGCAGTACTTC | TRBJ2-7 | TRBV9 | NA | NA
CASGADRHNEQFF | TGTGCCAGCGGAGCGGACAGGCACAATGAGCAGTTCTTC | TRBJ2-1 | TRBV28 | NA | TRBD1
CATSDSDNSPLHF | TGTGCCACCTCGGACAGTGATAATTCACCCCTCCACTTT | TRBJ1-6 | TRBV6-1 | once | NA
CASSQAYGDNSPLHF | TGCGCCAGCAGCCAAGCGTATGGAGATAATTCACCCCTCCACTTT | TRBJ1-6 | TRBV4-1 | NA | NA
CASSVDGFTTDTQYF | TGTGCCAGCAGCGTAGACGGGTTTACCACAGATACGCAGTATTTT | TRBJ2-3 | TRBV9 | NA | NA
CASIMSDFSGNTIYF | TGTGCCAGCATTATGTCAGATTTCTCTGGAAACACCATATATTTT | TRBJ1-3 | TRBV19 | NA | NA
CSVEATEGAQETQYF | TGCAGCGTTGAAGCCACGGAGGGGGCCCAAGAGACCCAGTACTTC | TRBJ2-5 | TRBV29-1 | once | NA
CASTRDRGQPQHF | TGTGCCAGCACTCGTGACAGGGGTCAGCCCCAGCATTTT | TRBJ1-5 | TRBV2 | NA | TRBD1
CASSIAQGLSSPLHF | TGTGCCAGTAGTATAGCGCAGGGACTCTCTTCACCCCTCCACTTT | TRBJ1-6 | TRBV19 | NA | NA
CASSLSRGGGEQYF | TGTGCCAGCAGCTTGAGTAGGGGGGGCGGCGAGCAGTACTTC | TRBJ2-7 | TRBV11-2 | NA | NA
CARSLERHTGELFF | TGTGCCAGAAGCTTGGAGCGTCACACCGGGGAGCTGTTTTTT | TRBJ2-2 | TRBV5-3 | once | NA
CASSGLAGTQYF | TGTGCCAGCAGTGGACTAGCGGGTACGCAGTATTTT | TRBJ2-3 | TRBV2 | NA | TRBD2
CASSVATDSPLGYTF | TGTGCCAGCAGCGTAGCTACCGACAGTCCTCTCGGCTACACCTTC | TRBJ1-2 | TRBV9 | NA | NA
CASSSQHSSYEQYF | TGTGCCAGCAGTTCGCAACACAGCTCCTACGAGCAGTACTTC | TRBJ2-7 | TRBV27 | NA | NA
CASTASGISHLAKNIQYF | TGTGCCAGCACCGCTAGCGGGATTTCTCACCTAGCCAAAAACATTCAGTACTTC | TRBJ2-4 | TRBV28 | NA | TRBD2
CASSQDASGGAVTGELFF | TGCGCCAGCAGCCAAGACGCTAGCGGGGGGGCCGTGACAGGGGAGCTGTTTTTT | TRBJ2-2 | TRBV4-1 | NA | TRBD2